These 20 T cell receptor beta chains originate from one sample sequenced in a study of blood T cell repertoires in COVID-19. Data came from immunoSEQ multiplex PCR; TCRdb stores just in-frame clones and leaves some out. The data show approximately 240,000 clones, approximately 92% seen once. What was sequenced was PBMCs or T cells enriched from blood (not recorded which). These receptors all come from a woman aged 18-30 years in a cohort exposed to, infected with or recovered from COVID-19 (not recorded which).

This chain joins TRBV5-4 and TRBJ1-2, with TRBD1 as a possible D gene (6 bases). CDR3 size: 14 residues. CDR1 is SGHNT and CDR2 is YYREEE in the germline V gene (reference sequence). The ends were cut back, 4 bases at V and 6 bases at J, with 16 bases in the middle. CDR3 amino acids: CASSTPDRIDGYTF. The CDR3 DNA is TGTGCCAGCAGCACCCCTGACAGGATTGATGGCTACACCTTC.

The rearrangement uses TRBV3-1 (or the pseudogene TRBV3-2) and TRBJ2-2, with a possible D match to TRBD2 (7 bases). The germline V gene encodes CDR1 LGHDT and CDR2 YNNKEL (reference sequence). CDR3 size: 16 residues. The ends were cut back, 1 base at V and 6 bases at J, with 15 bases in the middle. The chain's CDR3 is CASSQGEQGGAGELFF. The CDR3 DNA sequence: TGTGCCAGCAGCCAAGGGGAACAGGGAGGGGCCGGGGAGCTGTTTTTT.

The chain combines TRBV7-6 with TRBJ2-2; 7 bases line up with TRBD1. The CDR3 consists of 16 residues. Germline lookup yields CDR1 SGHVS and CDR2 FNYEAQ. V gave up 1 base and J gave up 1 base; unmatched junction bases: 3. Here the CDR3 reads CASSLVRQGNTGELFF. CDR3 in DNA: TGTGCCAGCAGCTTAGTCCGACAGGGGAACACCGGGGAGCTGTTTTTT.

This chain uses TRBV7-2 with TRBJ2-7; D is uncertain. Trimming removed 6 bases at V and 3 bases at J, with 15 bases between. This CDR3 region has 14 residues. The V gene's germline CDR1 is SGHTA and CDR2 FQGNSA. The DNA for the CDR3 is TGTGCCAGCAGTCTTGACGGGTTGATCTACGAGCAGTACTTC. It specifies CASSLDGLIYEQYF. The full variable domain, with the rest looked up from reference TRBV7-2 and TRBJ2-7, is GAGVSQSPSNKVTEKGKDVELRCDPISGHTALYWYRQSLGQGLEFLIYFQGNSAPDKSGLPSDRFSAERTGGSVSTLTIQRTQQEDSAVYLCASSLDGLIYEQYFGPGTRLTVT.

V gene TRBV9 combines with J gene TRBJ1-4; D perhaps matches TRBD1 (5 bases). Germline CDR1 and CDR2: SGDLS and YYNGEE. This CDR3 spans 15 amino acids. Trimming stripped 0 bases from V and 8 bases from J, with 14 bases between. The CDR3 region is CASSVAEGTGEKLFF. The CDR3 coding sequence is TGTGCCAGCAGCGTAGCGGAGGGGACGGGGGAAAAACTGTTTTTT. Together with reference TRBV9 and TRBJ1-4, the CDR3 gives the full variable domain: DSGVTQTPKHLITATGQRVTLRCSPRSGDLSVYWYQQSLDQGLQFLIQYYNGEERAKGNILERFSAQQFPDLHSELNLSSLELGDSALYFCASSVAEGTGEKLFFGSGTQLSVL.

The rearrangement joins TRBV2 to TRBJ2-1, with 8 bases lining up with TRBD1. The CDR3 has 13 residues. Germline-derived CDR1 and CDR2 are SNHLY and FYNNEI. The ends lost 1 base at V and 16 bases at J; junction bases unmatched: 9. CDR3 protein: CASSEGVGTGHFF. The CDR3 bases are TGTGCCAGCAGTGAAGGTGTGGGGACAGGACACTTCTTC. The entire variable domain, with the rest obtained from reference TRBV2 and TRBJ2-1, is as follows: EPEVTQTPSHQVTQMGQEVILRCVPISNHLYFYWYRQILGQKVEFLVSFYNNEISEKSEIFDDQFSVERPDGSNFTLKIRSTKLEDSAMYFCASSEGVGTGHFFGPGTRLTVL.

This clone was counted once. The CDR3: CAISADRAEETQYF. CDR3 in DNA: TGTGCCATCAGTGCGGACAGGGCTGAAGAGACCCAGTACTTC. J is TRBJ2-5 and V is TRBV10-3; 8 bases agree with TRBD1. The length of the CDR3 is 14 residues. From germline, CDR1 is ENHRY and CDR2 SYGVKD. Losses at the gene ends were 4 bases for V and 3 bases for J; bases not matched to a gene: 4.

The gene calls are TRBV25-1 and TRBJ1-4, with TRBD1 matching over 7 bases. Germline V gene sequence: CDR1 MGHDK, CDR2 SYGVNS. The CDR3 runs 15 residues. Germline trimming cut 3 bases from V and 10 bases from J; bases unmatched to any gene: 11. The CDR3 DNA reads TGTGCCAGCAGTGACCCTCGGGACAGTACTTTAAAACTGTTTTTT. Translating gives CASSDPRDSTLKLFF.

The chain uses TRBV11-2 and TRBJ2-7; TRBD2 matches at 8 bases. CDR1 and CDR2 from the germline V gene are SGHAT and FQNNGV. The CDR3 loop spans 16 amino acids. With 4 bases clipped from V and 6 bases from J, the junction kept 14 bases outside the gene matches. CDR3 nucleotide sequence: TGTGCCAGCAGCTCCCCAGCGGGGGTCGGGAGCGGCGAGCAGTACTTC. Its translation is CASSSPAGVGSGEQYF.

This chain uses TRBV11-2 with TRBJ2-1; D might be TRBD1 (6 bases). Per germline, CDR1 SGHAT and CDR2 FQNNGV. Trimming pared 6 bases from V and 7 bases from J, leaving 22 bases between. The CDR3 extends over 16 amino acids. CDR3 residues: CASSRIGTKTVNEQFF. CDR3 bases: TGTGCCAGCAGTAGGATAGGGACAAAAACCGTGAATGAGCAGTTCTTC.

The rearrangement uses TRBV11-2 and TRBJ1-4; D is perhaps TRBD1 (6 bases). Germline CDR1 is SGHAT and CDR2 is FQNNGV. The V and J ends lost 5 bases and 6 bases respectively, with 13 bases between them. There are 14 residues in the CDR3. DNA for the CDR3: TGTGCCAGCAGCCCACAGGGTTCGGATGAAAAACTGTTTTTT. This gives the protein CASSPQGSDEKLFF.

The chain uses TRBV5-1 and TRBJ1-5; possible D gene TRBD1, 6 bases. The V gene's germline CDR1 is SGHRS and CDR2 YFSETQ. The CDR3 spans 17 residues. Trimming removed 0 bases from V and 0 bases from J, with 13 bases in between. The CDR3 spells CASSLEGGDYSNQPQHF. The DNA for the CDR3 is TGCGCCAGCAGCTTGGAAGGGGGGGATTATAGCAATCAGCCCCAGCATTTT.

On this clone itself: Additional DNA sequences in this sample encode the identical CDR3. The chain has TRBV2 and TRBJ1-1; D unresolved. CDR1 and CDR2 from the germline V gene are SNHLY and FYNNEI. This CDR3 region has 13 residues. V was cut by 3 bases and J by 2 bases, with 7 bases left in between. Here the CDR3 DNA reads TGTGCCAGCAGTGAGGGCCCTAACACTGAAGCTTTCTTT. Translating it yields CASSEGPNTEAFF. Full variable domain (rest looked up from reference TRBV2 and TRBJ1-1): EPEVTQTPSHQVTQMGQEVILRCVPISNHLYFYWYRQILGQKVEFLVSFYNNEISEKSEIFDDQFSVERPDGSNFTLKIRSTKLEDSAMYFCASSEGPNTEAFFGQGTRLTVV.

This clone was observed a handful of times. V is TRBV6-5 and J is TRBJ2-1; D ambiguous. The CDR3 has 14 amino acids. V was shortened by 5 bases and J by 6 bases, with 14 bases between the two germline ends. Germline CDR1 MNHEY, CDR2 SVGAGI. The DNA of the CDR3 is TGTGCCAGCAGTCTCGACCCCAGGTCCAATGAGCAGTTCTTC. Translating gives CASSLDPRSNEQFF.

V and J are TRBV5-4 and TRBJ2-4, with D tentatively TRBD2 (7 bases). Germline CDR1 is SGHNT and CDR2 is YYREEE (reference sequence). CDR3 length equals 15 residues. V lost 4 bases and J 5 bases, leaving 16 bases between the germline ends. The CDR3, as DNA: TGTGCCAGCAGCGCCAGCGGGACACCCCAAAACATTCAGTACTTC. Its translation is CASSASGTPQNIQYF.

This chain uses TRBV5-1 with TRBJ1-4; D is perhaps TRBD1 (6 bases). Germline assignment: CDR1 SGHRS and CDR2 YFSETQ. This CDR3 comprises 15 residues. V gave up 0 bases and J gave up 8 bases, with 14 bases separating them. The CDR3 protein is CASSLETGSREKLFF. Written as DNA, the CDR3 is TGCGCCAGCAGCTTGGAAACAGGGTCAAGAGAAAAACTGTTTTTT.

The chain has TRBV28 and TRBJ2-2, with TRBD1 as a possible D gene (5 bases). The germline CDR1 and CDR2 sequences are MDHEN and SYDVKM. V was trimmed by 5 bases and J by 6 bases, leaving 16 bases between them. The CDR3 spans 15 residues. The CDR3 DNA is TGTGCCAGCAGTCCCACCCCCCAGGGTCCCGGGGAGCTGTTTTTT. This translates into CASSPTPQGPGELFF.

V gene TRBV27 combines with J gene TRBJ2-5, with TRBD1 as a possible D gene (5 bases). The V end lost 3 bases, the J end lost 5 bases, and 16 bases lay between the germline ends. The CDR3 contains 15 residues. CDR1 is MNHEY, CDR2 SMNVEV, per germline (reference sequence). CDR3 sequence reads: CASSFLTREGETQYF. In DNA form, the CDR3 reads TGTGCCAGCAGTTTCCTGACCAGGGAAGGCGAGACCCAGTACTTC.

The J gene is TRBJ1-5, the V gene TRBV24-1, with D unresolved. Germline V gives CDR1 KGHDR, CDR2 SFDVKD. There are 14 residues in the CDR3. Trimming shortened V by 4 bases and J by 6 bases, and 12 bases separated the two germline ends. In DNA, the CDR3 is TGTGCCACCAGTGAACCAGGCCCTTTTCAGCCCCAGCATTTT. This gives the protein CATSEPGPFQPQHF.

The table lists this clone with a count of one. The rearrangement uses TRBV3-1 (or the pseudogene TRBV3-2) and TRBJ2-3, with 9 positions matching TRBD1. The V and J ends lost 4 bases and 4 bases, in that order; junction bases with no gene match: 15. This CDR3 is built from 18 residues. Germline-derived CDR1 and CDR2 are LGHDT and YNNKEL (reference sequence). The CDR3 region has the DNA TGTGCCAGCAGCCTGATCTCTACGGGACAGGGTAAATCAGATACGCAGTATTTT. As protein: CASSLISTGQGKSDTQYF.